Listed below are T cell receptor beta chains from one sample, sequenced in a study of control samples from healthy donors and cancer patients. Sequencing used immunoSEQ multiplex PCR; TCRdb keeps in-frame clones, though not all of them. The top ten clones hold more than 1.3% of a sample with 200,000 or so clones, over 90% of them seen once. Material: blood. The source of these receptors is a man aged 50 to 59 in good health. The CDR3 runs from the conserved cysteine through the conserved F or W. The D gene is left open where the match is weak. Some rows mark clone size as missing; the rest say once, few, many or name a class of expanded clone.

cdr3_aa: CASSGGWTQGNSPLHF; cdr3_nt: TGTGCCAGCAGCGGAGGCTGGACACAAGGGAATTCACCCCTCCACTTT; d_call: -; v_call: TRBV5-6; clone_size: -; j_call: TRBJ1-6
cdr3_aa: CASSVEVGGNVLTF; cdr3_nt: TGTGCCAGCAGCGTAGAAGTAGGGGGCAACGTCCTGACTTTC; d_call: -; v_call: TRBV9; clone_size: -; j_call: TRBJ2-6
cdr3_aa: CASSDQRQGQDTQYF; cdr3_nt: TGCGCCAGCAGTGATCAGCGACAGGGGCAAGATACGCAGTATTTT; d_call: TRBD1; v_call: TRBV10-1; clone_size: -; j_call: TRBJ2-3
cdr3_aa: CASSQPGLTNEKLFF; cdr3_nt: TGCGCCAGCAGCCAACCGGGTCTAACTAATGAAAAACTGTTTTTT; d_call: -; v_call: TRBV4-1; clone_size: -; j_call: TRBJ1-4
cdr3_aa: CASLFGGLTGELFF; cdr3_nt: TGTGCCAGCCTTTTTGGGGGTCTGACCGGGGAGCTGTTTTTT; d_call: -; v_call: TRBV6-5; clone_size: -; j_call: TRBJ2-2
cdr3_aa: CSVSTGVGSPLHF; cdr3_nt: TGCAGCGTGTCAACAGGGGTCGGTTCACCCCTCCACTTT; d_call: TRBD1; v_call: TRBV29-1; clone_size: -; j_call: TRBJ1-6
cdr3_aa: CASTPRDRGHQPQHF; cdr3_nt: TGTGCCAGCACACCCCGGGACAGGGGTCACCAGCCCCAGCATTTT; d_call: TRBD1; v_call: TRBV28; clone_size: -; j_call: TRBJ1-5
cdr3_aa: CAWSRGTGFAVTQYF; cdr3_nt: TGTGCCTGGAGTCGGGGGACAGGGTTTGCGGTTACGCAGTATTTT; d_call: TRBD1; v_call: TRBV30; clone_size: -; j_call: TRBJ2-3
cdr3_aa: CASSDSRVGSPLHF; cdr3_nt: TGTGCCAGCAGCGACAGCCGAGTAGGTTCACCCCTCCACTTT; d_call: -; v_call: TRBV11-3; clone_size: -; j_call: TRBJ1-6
cdr3_aa: CAISESHSGANVLTF; cdr3_nt: TGTGCCATCAGTGAGTCACACTCTGGGGCCAACGTCCTGACTTTC; d_call: -; v_call: TRBV10-3; clone_size: -; j_call: TRBJ2-6
cdr3_aa: CASEGTGQAGTGELFF; cdr3_nt: TGCGCCAGCGAGGGAACGGGACAGGCCGGCACCGGGGAGCTGTTTTTT; d_call: TRBD1; v_call: TRBV5-1; clone_size: -; j_call: TRBJ2-2
cdr3_aa: CASSPGTLASNQPQHF; cdr3_nt: TGTGCCAGCAGTCCCGGGACCTTGGCGAGCAATCAGCCCCAGCATTTT; d_call: -; v_call: TRBV2; clone_size: -; j_call: TRBJ1-5
cdr3_aa: CASSIAGGTDTQYF; cdr3_nt: TGTGCCAGTAGTATAGCGGGGGGCACAGATACGCAGTATTTT; d_call: -; v_call: TRBV19; clone_size: -; j_call: TRBJ2-3
cdr3_aa: CASSIAPRQGWNTEAFF; cdr3_nt: TGTGCCAGTAGTATAGCTCCCCGACAGGGGTGGAACACTGAAGCTTTCTTT; d_call: TRBD1; v_call: TRBV19; clone_size: -; j_call: TRBJ1-1
cdr3_aa: CASSLGTIQETQYF; cdr3_nt: TGTGCCAGCAGCTTGGGGACTATCCAAGAGACCCAGTACTTC; d_call: TRBD2; v_call: TRBV7-8; clone_size: -; j_call: TRBJ2-5
cdr3_aa: CASSLLTGGEQPQHF; cdr3_nt: TGTGCCAGCAGTTTATTAACAGGGGGCGAACAGCCCCAGCATTTT; d_call: TRBD1; v_call: TRBV28; clone_size: -; j_call: TRBJ1-5
cdr3_aa: CASSPTASRGPRDEQFF; cdr3_nt: TGTGCCAGCAGTCCAACCGCATCCAGGGGCCCTAGGGATGAGCAGTTCTTC; d_call: -; v_call: TRBV27; clone_size: -; j_call: TRBJ2-1
cdr3_aa: CAWGGGMTGGPEKLFF; cdr3_nt: TGTGCCTGGGGGGGCGGTATGACAGGCGGGCCCGAAAAACTGTTTTTT; d_call: -; v_call: TRBV30; clone_size: -; j_call: TRBJ1-4
cdr3_aa: CASSYSTVNTGELFF; cdr3_nt: TGTGCCAGCAGTTACTCGACAGTGAACACCGGGGAGCTGTTTTTT; d_call: -; v_call: TRBV6-7; clone_size: -; j_call: TRBJ2-2
cdr3_aa: CASSPDWSEQFF; cdr3_nt: TGTGCCAGCAGCCCCGACTGGAGTGAGCAGTTCTTC; d_call: -; v_call: TRBV5-4; clone_size: -; j_call: TRBJ2-1
cdr3_aa: CASKGSTEAFF; cdr3_nt: TGTGCCAGCAAAGGAAGCACTGAAGCTTTCTTT; d_call: -; v_call: TRBV5-6; clone_size: -; j_call: TRBJ1-1
cdr3_aa: CASSPLLGNTIYF; cdr3_nt: TGTGCCAGCAGCCCCCTACTCGGAAACACCATATATTTT; d_call: -; v_call: TRBV3-1/TRBV3-2; clone_size: -; j_call: TRBJ1-3
cdr3_aa: CASSLLDRVNSPLHF; cdr3_nt: TGTGCCAGCAGTCTGTTAGACAGGGTCAATTCACCCCTCCACTTT; d_call: TRBD1; v_call: TRBV27; clone_size: -; j_call: TRBJ1-6
cdr3_aa: CASSLGRTSGAAENEQFF; cdr3_nt: TGCGCCAGCAGCTTGGGTAGGACTAGCGGTGCCGCGGAAAATGAGCAGTTCTTC; d_call: TRBD2; v_call: TRBV5-1; clone_size: -; j_call: TRBJ2-1
cdr3_aa: CASSPGTGGGLYGYTF; cdr3_nt: TGTGCCAGTAGTCCAGGGACAGGGGGCGGGCTATATGGCTACACCTTC; d_call: TRBD1; v_call: TRBV19; clone_size: -; j_call: TRBJ1-2
cdr3_aa: CASSLMGRFLTGYTF; cdr3_nt: TGCGCCAGCAGCTTAATGGGACGGTTCTTAACTGGCTACACCTTC; d_call: -; v_call: TRBV4-1; clone_size: -; j_call: TRBJ1-2
cdr3_aa: CASTLGGTDTQYF; cdr3_nt: TGTGCCAGCACCTTAGGGGGGACAGATACGCAGTATTTT; d_call: -; v_call: TRBV6-6; clone_size: -; j_call: TRBJ2-3
cdr3_aa: CASTRETGSPLHF; cdr3_nt: TGTGCCAGCACCCGGGAAACGGGTTCACCCCTCCACTTT; d_call: -; v_call: TRBV2; clone_size: -; j_call: TRBJ1-6
cdr3_aa: CASSVGSENTEAFF; cdr3_nt: TGTGCCAGCAGCGTAGGGTCCGAGAACACTGAAGCTTTCTTT; d_call: -; v_call: TRBV9; clone_size: -; j_call: TRBJ1-1
cdr3_aa: CASTKQGAGETQYF; cdr3_nt: TGTGCCAGCACAAAACAGGGGGCTGGGGAGACCCAGTACTTC; d_call: TRBD1; v_call: TRBV2; clone_size: -; j_call: TRBJ2-5
cdr3_aa: CATSHDRGDTGELFF; cdr3_nt: TGTGCCACCAGTCACGACAGGGGCGACACCGGGGAGCTGTTTTTT; d_call: TRBD1; v_call: TRBV24-1; clone_size: -; j_call: TRBJ2-2
cdr3_aa: CASSQDRGRGAFF; cdr3_nt: TGCGCCAGCAGCCAAGATCGGGGCAGGGGCGCTTTCTTT; d_call: -; v_call: TRBV4-1; clone_size: -; j_call: TRBJ1-1
cdr3_aa: CASSPRNTEAFF; cdr3_nt: TGTGCCAGCAGCCCCCGGAACACTGAAGCTTTCTTT; d_call: -; v_call: TRBV12-3/TRBV12-4; clone_size: -; j_call: TRBJ1-1
cdr3_aa: CASSPGAVTLSYEQYF; cdr3_nt: TGCGCCAGCAGTCCCGGGGCGGTTACTCTCTCCTACGAGCAGTACTTC; d_call: -; v_call: TRBV5-1; clone_size: -; j_call: TRBJ2-7
cdr3_aa: CASGRETLYGYTF; cdr3_nt: TGTGCCAGCGGCCGGGAAACCCTCTATGGCTACACCTTC; d_call: -; v_call: TRBV11-1; clone_size: -; j_call: TRBJ1-2
cdr3_aa: CASPDRDTGELFF; cdr3_nt: TGTGCCAGCCCGGACAGGGACACCGGGGAGCTGTTTTTT; d_call: TRBD1; v_call: TRBV28; clone_size: -; j_call: TRBJ2-2
cdr3_aa: CASSKNRVSSTDTQYF; cdr3_nt: TGTGCCAGCAGCAAAAACAGGGTCTCTAGCACAGATACGCAGTATTTT; d_call: -; v_call: TRBV9; clone_size: -; j_call: TRBJ2-3
cdr3_aa: CASSALGWQPNTDTQYF; cdr3_nt: TGTGCCAGCAGTGCTCTCGGTTGGCAGCCGAACACAGATACGCAGTATTTT; d_call: -; v_call: TRBV28; clone_size: -; j_call: TRBJ2-3
cdr3_aa: CASSLGYNEQFF; cdr3_nt: TGTGCCAGCAGTTTGGGGTACAATGAGCAGTTCTTC; d_call: -; v_call: TRBV12-3/TRBV12-4; clone_size: -; j_call: TRBJ2-1
cdr3_aa: CASSRDTTYNEQFF; cdr3_nt: TGTGCCAGCAGCCGGGACACAACCTACAATGAGCAGTTCTTC; d_call: -; v_call: TRBV14; clone_size: -; j_call: TRBJ2-1
cdr3_aa: CASSLLSSRSAGNTEAFF; cdr3_nt: TGCGCCAGCAGCCTCCTCTCGAGTAGGTCCGCGGGGAACACTGAAGCTTTCTTT; d_call: -; v_call: TRBV5-1; clone_size: -; j_call: TRBJ1-1
cdr3_aa: CASSAALQGGFGNTEAFF; cdr3_nt: TGTGCCAGCAGCGCCGCCCTACAGGGTGGGTTTGGGAACACTGAAGCTTTCTTT; d_call: -; v_call: TRBV9; clone_size: -; j_call: TRBJ1-1
cdr3_aa: CASSLNTYNEQFF; cdr3_nt: TGTGCCAGCTCACTCAACACCTACAATGAGCAGTTCTTC; d_call: -; v_call: TRBV18; clone_size: -; j_call: TRBJ2-1
cdr3_aa: CSGGSSDEQFF; cdr3_nt: TGCAGCGGGGGTTCCAGCGATGAGCAGTTCTTC; d_call: -; v_call: TRBV29-1; clone_size: few; j_call: TRBJ2-1
cdr3_aa: CASSARGRGANVLTF; cdr3_nt: TGTGCCAGCAGTGCCCGGGGGCGCGGGGCCAACGTCCTGACTTTC; d_call: -; v_call: TRBV28; clone_size: -; j_call: TRBJ2-6
cdr3_aa: CASSLGDTLLAKNIQYF; cdr3_nt: TGCGCCAGCAGCTTGGGGGACACCCTTTTGGCCAAAAACATTCAGTACTTC; d_call: -; v_call: TRBV5-1; clone_size: -; j_call: TRBJ2-4